This entry lists 25 T cell receptor beta chains sequenced from one sample in a study of spatial heterogeneity in lung cancer. TCRdb re-derived calls from the 5' RACE reads in MiXCR, one entry per CDR3 protein. The sample includes some 80,000 distinct CDR3 sequences, about 7.8% seen only once; the top ten take roughly 7%. Noted time point: sample taken at primary tumor resection. Material: PBMCs, obtained at surgery. The receptors shown here come from a male donor with early-stage non-small cell lung cancer.

In its sample, this clonotype was seen many times. The chain is built from TRBV11-3 and TRBJ2-7; maybe TRBD2 (5 bases). The germline V gene encodes CDR1 SGHNT and CDR2 YENEEA. Trimming pared 1 base from V and 0 bases from J, leaving 10 bases between. The CDR3 is made up of 15 amino acids. The CDR3 DNA is TGTGCCAGCAGCTTAGGAGCGGACCGCTCCTACGAGCAGTACTTC. This codes for CASSLGADRSYEQYF.

The genes are TRBV20-1 and TRBJ1-6, with a possible D match to TRBD1 (5 bases). The germline V gene encodes CDR1 DFQATT and CDR2 SNEGSKA (reference sequence). V was trimmed by 2 bases and J by 6 bases, leaving 14 bases between them. CDR3 length: 15 amino acids. As DNA, the CDR3 is TGCAGTGCTAGACCTAGACAGTCGGCTAATTCACCCCTCCACTTT. This translates into CSARPRQSANSPLHF.

This clonotype was recorded many times. The V gene is TRBV29-1, the J gene TRBJ2-2, with D unclear. The CDR3 contains 12 residues. V was cut by 5 bases and J by 3 bases, with 7 bases left in between. Germline CDR1 and CDR2: SQVTM and ANQGSEA. The CDR3 sequence: CSVSTYTGELFF. CDR3 nucleotides: TGCAGCGTTTCCACATACACCGGGGAGCTGTTTTTT.

There are a few counts of this clonotype. The chain combines TRBV19 with TRBJ2-5; tentatively, D is TRBD2 (6 bases). The V gene lost 3 bases and the J gene lost 4 bases, with 9 bases spanning the gap. The CDR3 is made up of 13 amino acids. Germline assignment: CDR1 LNHDA and CDR2 SQIVND (reference sequence). The DNA for the CDR3 is TGTGCCAGTAGTATCTGGGGAGGAGAGACCCAGTACTTC. It specifies CASSIWGGETQYF.

This clonotype was counted between two and nine times. The chain couples TRBV19 to TRBJ2-2; tentatively, D is TRBD1 or TRBD2 (5 bases each). Trimming pared 8 bases from V and 1 base from J, leaving 11 bases between. From germline, CDR1 is LNHDA and CDR2 SQIVND (reference sequence). The CDR3 sequence is 14 residues long. CDR3 nucleotide sequence: TGTGCCAGTTCCACGGGGCTGAACACCGGGGAGCTGTTTTTT. Protein product: CASSTGLNTGELFF.

This clonotype was detected only a few times. The chain uses TRBV5-6 and TRBJ2-2; tentatively, D is TRBD2 (6 bases). The CDR3 covers 15 residues. Trimming shortened V by 6 bases and J by 1 base, and 13 bases separated the two germline ends. Looked up from germline, CDR1 is SGHDT and CDR2 is YYEEEE. The CDR3 sequence is CASTVTRRNTGELFF. In DNA form, the CDR3 reads TGTGCCAGCACGGTGACTAGGCGGAACACCGGGGAGCTGTTTTTT.

CDR3: CATSDYGTSNTGELFF. The CDR3, as DNA: TGTGCCACCAGTGATTATGGGACCTCGAACACCGGGGAGCTGTTTTTT. The rearrangement uses TRBV24-1 and TRBJ2-2; the D gene could be TRBD1 or TRBD2 (5 bases each). Trimming shortened V by 2 bases and J by 0 bases, and 9 bases separated the two germline ends. CDR1 and CDR2 (germline): KGHDR, SFDVKD. CDR3 length equals 16 residues.

Many counts were recorded for this clonotype. The chain carries TRBV7-9 and TRBJ2-2; D ambiguous. CDR3 length equals 13 residues. CDR1 is SEHNR, CDR2 FQNEAQ, per germline (reference sequence). V was cut by 3 bases and J by 5 bases, with 7 bases left in between. In DNA, the CDR3 is TGTGCCAGCAGCTTTCTTGGTACCGGGGAGCTGTTTTTT. It translates to CASSFLGTGELFF. Looking up the rest from reference TRBV7-9 and TRBJ2-2 gives the full variable domain: DTGVSQNPRHKITKRGQNVTFRCDPISEHNRLYWYRQTLGQGPEFLTYFQNEAQLEKSRLLSDRFSAERPKGSFSTLEIQRTEQGDSAMYLCASSFLGTGELFFGEGSRLTVL.

This clonotype was found many times. The V call is TRBV4-3, the J call TRBJ1-5; D not certain. With 1 base removed from V and 5 bases from J, the gap between germline ends came to 6 bases. Germline-derived CDR1 and CDR2 are LGHNA and YSLEER. The CDR3 loop spans 13 amino acids. The CDR3 reads CASSQGTYQPQHF. CDR3 DNA sequence: TGCGCCAGCAGCCAAGGGACCTATCAGCCCCAGCATTTT.

This clonotype was seen at least ten times. The CDR3 nucleotides read TGCAGTGCAAGACACCCGACAGGGGCTAATGAAAAACTGTTTTTT. It codes for CSARHPTGANEKLFF. This chain links TRBV20-1 with TRBJ1-4; 8 bases are a match to TRBD1. CDR1 is DFQATT and CDR2 is SNEGSKA in the germline V gene (reference sequence). J was trimmed by 3 bases and V by 6 bases; bases with no gene match: 9. The CDR3 contains 15 residues.

This clonotype came up many times. The CDR3 DNA reads as TGTGCCAGCAGGATCCTAGCGGGAGGGACCTACGAGCAGTACTTC. Encoded protein: CASRILAGGTYEQYF. The chain combines TRBV6-2 or TRBV6-3 with TRBJ2-7, with 12 bases fitting TRBD2. Germline CDR1 and CDR2: MNHEY and SVGEGT. With 6 bases clipped from V and 2 bases from J, the junction kept 5 bases outside the gene matches. There are 15 residues in the CDR3.

This clonotype was counted at least ten times. The J gene is TRBJ1-1, the V gene TRBV7-9; D ambiguous. The CDR3 runs 12 residues. Germline CDR1 is SEHNR and CDR2 is FQNEAQ (reference sequence). Trimming left V 8 bases short and J 1 base short, with 8 bases between. For the CDR3, the DNA is TGTGCCAGCGCAGGTCGGAACACTGAAGCTTTCTTT. Its protein product is CASAGRNTEAFF.

This clonotype has a handful of counts. This may be a read error: a much more frequent sequence differs by one nucleotide. The chain is built from TRBV29-1 and TRBJ2-3; TRBD1 aligns across 7 bases. J lost 1 base, V lost 6 bases, and 1 base had no gene match. Germline V lookup: CDR1 SQVTM, CDR2 ANQGSEA. This CDR3 comprises 12 residues. CDR3 coding DNA: TGCAGCGTCGGACAGGGCACAGATACGCAGTATTTT. Translating gives CSVGQGTDTQYF.

Ten or more counts support this clonotype. The chain is built from TRBV2 and TRBJ2-2; TRBD2 agrees at 9 bases. Germline values: CDR1 SNHLY, CDR2 FYNNEI. After removal of 7 bases from V and 2 bases from J, the junction contained 5 bases not matched to a gene. This CDR3 comprises 15 residues. The CDR3 DNA reads as TGTGCCAGCACCCGACTAGCGGTTAACACCGGGGAGCTGTTTTTT. Encoded protein: CASTRLAVNTGELFF.

In its sample, this clonotype was seen many times. The chain has TRBV7-9 and TRBJ1-2, with TRBD1 identical over 9 bases. This CDR3 region has 13 residues. J lost 8 bases, V lost 5 bases, and 6 bases had no gene match. Germline V CDR1 and CDR2: SEHNR, FQNEAQ (reference sequence). For the CDR3, the DNA is TGTGCCAGCAGCCTACAGGGGGCGGAGGGCTACACCTTC. It specifies CASSLQGAEGYTF.

This clonotype was recorded a few times. The J gene is TRBJ1-1, the V gene TRBV12-3 or TRBV12-4; the match to TRBD1 covers 7 bases. V lost 7 bases, J lost 1 base, and 6 bases stayed unmatched. The CDR3 contains 14 residues. The DNA of the CDR3 is TGTGCCAGCACCACGACAGGGAGGAACACTGAAGCTTTCTTT. Protein product: CASTTTGRNTEAFF.

The V gene is TRBV5-1, the J gene TRBJ2-5; D is possibly TRBD1 or TRBD2 (5 bases each). V gave up 4 bases and J gave up 5 bases, with 18 bases separating them. This CDR3 region has 15 residues. Germline CDR1 and CDR2: SGHRS and YFSETQ. The CDR3 bases are TGCGCCAGCAGCCGCCGTAGGGGAGCGGATGAGACCCAGTACTTC. Residues: CASSRRRGADETQYF.

This clonotype was seen at least ten times. The chain links TRBV5-1 to TRBJ1-5; D is uncertain. CDR1 SGHRS and CDR2 YFSETQ come from the germline V gene. The CDR3 is 15 amino acids. The V gene lost 5 bases and the J gene lost 0 bases, with 12 bases spanning the gap. CDR3 protein: CASRPTPNSNQPQHF. CDR3 nucleotides: TGCGCCAGCAGGCCGACACCGAATAGCAATCAGCCCCAGCATTTT.

This clonotype was detected many times. J is TRBJ2-2 and V is TRBV5-1; D unresolved. Germline loops: CDR1 SGHRS, CDR2 YFSETQ. Deletions cut 0 bases from V and 5 bases from J, with 11 bases between. The CDR3 spans 15 residues. In DNA, the CDR3 is TGCGCCAGCAGCTTGGGCCAGGTCGGAACCGGGGAGCTGTTTTTT. This codes for CASSLGQVGTGELFF.

The V and J genes are TRBV12-3 or TRBV12-4 and TRBJ1-1; D is unresolved. V was shortened by 6 bases and J by 1 base, with 12 bases between the two germline ends. This CDR3 is 14 amino acids long. CDR3 sequence reads: CASRTAGENTEAFF. CDR3 DNA sequence: TGTGCCAGCAGAACGGCGGGAGAGAACACTGAAGCTTTCTTT.

The chain carries TRBV6-1 and TRBJ1-4, with 8 nucleotides matching TRBD1. CDR1 is MNHNS and CDR2 is SASEGT in the germline V gene. Trimming removed 4 bases from V and 4 bases from J; junction bases left unmatched: 8. The CDR3 covers 16 residues. CDR3 nucleotide sequence: TGTGCCAGCAGTGGAACCCCGGGACAGGATAATGAAAAACTGTTTTTT. It encodes CASSGTPGQDNEKLFF.

V and J are TRBV4-1 and TRBJ1-1; TRBD1 aligns across 7 bases. Trimming at V came to 2 bases and at J to 0 bases, leaving 6 bases not matched to a gene. The CDR3 extends over 16 amino acids. The germline CDR1 and CDR2 sequences are MGHRA and YSYEKL. The CDR3 here is CASSQYEGGLNTEAFF. In DNA, the CDR3 is TGCGCCAGCAGCCAATACGAAGGGGGCTTGAACACTGAAGCTTTCTTT.

This chain links TRBV12-5 with TRBJ2-7; 9 positions match TRBD1. The ends lost 4 bases at V and 6 bases at J; junction bases unmatched: 7. The germline CDR1 and CDR2 sequences are LGHNT and FRNRAP. The CDR3 totals 14 residues. The CDR3 loop is CASGSSTTGGEQYF. As DNA, the CDR3 is TGTGCTAGTGGTTCCTCGACGACAGGGGGCGAGCAGTACTTC.

This clonotype was counted many times. The CDR3, as DNA: TGTGCCAGCAGCCACGGACAGGTCACCGGGGAGCTGTTTTTT. Protein: CASSHGQVTGELFF. V gene TRBV12-3 or TRBV12-4 combines with J gene TRBJ2-2; 7 bases are a match to TRBD1. The CDR3 has 14 amino acids. Losses at the gene ends were 6 bases for V and 4 bases for J; bases not matched to a gene: 5.

This clonotype was counted ten times or more. V is TRBV7-2 and J is TRBJ2-3; D is perhaps TRBD1 or TRBD2 (5 bases each). The CDR3 spans 14 residues. Deletions cut 5 bases from V and 5 bases from J, with 14 bases between. Looked up from germline, CDR1 is SGHTA and CDR2 is FQGNSA. CDR3 nucleotide sequence: TGTGCCAGCAGCCCTGGGGGAGAGGGAGATACGCAGTATTTT. It encodes CASSPGGEGDTQYF.